The 17 T cell receptor beta chains in this list originate from one sample, sequenced in a study of CD8 T cells in Susac syndrome (dated by TCRdb to the late 2010s). Receptor libraries were prepared by the immunoSEQ multiplex PCR assay. RNA was extracted using the RNeasy kit, and roughly 0.5 to 1 microgram was reverse transcribed with random hexamers. The public reads were run again by TCRdb, first through fastp at Q25 and then through MiXCR, and only productive beta chains were kept. Under each unique CDR3 protein, matching rows form one entry showing the most common genes and DNA. Present in this sample are a few hundred thousand distinct CDR3 sequences, 80% to 95% of which were seen just once. Roughly 0.13% of the sample comes from the top ten. The sequenced sample consisted of CD8+ T cells from PBMCs. All receptors derive from a human donor with multiple sclerosis.

The gene calls are TRBV12-3 or TRBV12-4 and TRBJ1-1, with a weak D call TRBD1 (5 bases). The ends were cut back, 5 bases at V and 8 bases at J, with 15 bases in the middle. The CDR3 is made up of 13 amino acids. CDR3 amino acids: CASSARDGEEAFF. The CDR3 DNA reads TGTGCCAGCAGTGCAAGGGACGGCGAGGAAGCTTTCTTT.

V is TRBV29-1 and J is TRBJ2-2; the match to TRBD1 covers 9 bases. Germline V gives CDR1 SQVTM, CDR2 ANQGSEA. The length of the CDR3 is 14 residues. The V segment lost 5 bases and the J segment 6 bases; nucleotides outside the gene matches: 7. The CDR3 here is CSVRDRDVPGELFF. The CDR3 DNA is TGCAGCGTTCGGGACAGGGATGTTCCCGGGGAGCTGTTTTTT.

V gene TRBV7-9 combines with J gene TRBJ1-2, with D possibly TRBD1 on 6 matching bases. The V and J ends lost 3 bases and 3 bases respectively, with 11 bases between them. The CDR3 contains 14 residues. Germline assignment: CDR1 SEHNR and CDR2 FQNEAQ (reference sequence). CDR3 sequence (DNA): TGTGCCAGCAGCTTCCAGGGGTCATACTATGGCTACACCTTC. Amino acids: CASSFQGSYYGYTF.

CDR3 in DNA: TGTGCCAGCAGCCCACACAGGGGGCTCGACACCGGGGAGCTGTTTTTT. Translating gives CASSPHRGLDTGELFF. The chain employs TRBV11-2 and TRBJ2-2; 9 nucleotides agree with TRBD1. Germline V gene data show CDR1 as SGHAT and CDR2 as FQNNGV. The CDR3 sequence is 16 residues long. V lost 5 bases and J lost 3; bases outside the gene matches: 7.

V usage is TRBV5-6 and J usage is TRBJ2-7; no reliable D call. The CDR3 length is 13 residues. CDR1 is SGHDT and CDR2 is YYEEEE in the germline V gene. Trimming stripped 3 bases from V and 3 bases from J, with 10 bases between. The CDR3 reads CASSWGVLYEQYF. In nucleotides, the CDR3 is TGTGCCAGCAGCTGGGGTGTACTCTACGAGCAGTACTTC.

This chain connects TRBV27 to TRBJ1-5; 7 bases line up with TRBD1. The V gene's germline CDR1 is MNHEY and CDR2 SMNVEV (reference sequence). The CDR3 runs 14 residues. The V gene end was trimmed by 5 bases and the J gene end by 3 bases; junction bases not matched to a gene: 4. CDR3 loop: CASSRGQVNQPQHF. The CDR3 DNA reads TGTGCCAGCAGTCGCGGACAGGTCAATCAGCCCCAGCATTTT.

The chain combines TRBV2 with TRBJ2-7; D perhaps matches TRBD1 (6 bases). The germline V and J ends were trimmed by 7 bases and 4 bases, with 20 bases remaining between them. The CDR3 consists of 15 residues. Germline lookup yields CDR1 SNHLY and CDR2 FYNNEI. The CDR3 DNA sequence: TGTGCCAGCAAAAGGGCTCTTCCAGGGGTTTACGAGCAGTACTTC. Protein sequence: CASKRALPGVYEQYF.

The CDR3 sequence: CASSAWSHNEQFF. CDR3 DNA: TGTGCCAGCAGTGCGTGGAGCCACAATGAGCAGTTCTTC. V is TRBV27 and J is TRBJ2-1; no definite D call. Germline V CDR1 and CDR2: MNHEY, SMNVEV (reference sequence). V was clipped by 5 bases and J by 5 bases, with 10 bases between them. This CDR3 region has 13 residues.

The rearrangement joins TRBV5-4 to TRBJ2-3; TRBD2 matches 8 bases. The germline V gene encodes CDR1 SGHNT and CDR2 YYREEE (reference sequence). The CDR3 is 13 residues long. J was trimmed by 5 bases and V by 4 bases; bases with no gene match: 3. CDR3 bases: TGTGCCAGCAGCGTCGGGGGGGGAGATACGCAGTATTTT. Its translation: CASSVGGGDTQYF. Complete variable domain (other parts from reference TRBV5-4 and TRBJ2-3): ETGVTQSPTHLIKTRGQQVTLRCSSQSGHNTVSWYQQALGQGPQFIFQYYREEENGRGNFPPRFSGLQFPNYSSELNVNALELDDSALYLCASSVGGGDTQYFGPGTRLTVL.

V is TRBV5-5 and J is TRBJ1-2, with 8 bases that match TRBD1. This CDR3 has 15 amino acids. Germline CDR1 and CDR2: SGHKS and YYEKEE (reference sequence). V trimming: 4 bases; J trimming: 5 bases; junction bases outside the gene matches: 10. Here the CDR3 DNA reads TGTGCCAGCAGCCGGGGACAGGCTGGGATATATGGCTACACCTTC. Translated, it gives CASSRGQAGIYGYTF.

In its sample, this clonotype was seen once. The J gene is TRBJ2-3, the V gene TRBV7-9; TRBD1 agrees at 9 bases. Germline lookup yields CDR1 SEHNR and CDR2 FQNEAQ (reference sequence). The length of the CDR3 is 12 residues. Trimming took 10 bases from V and 4 from J; bases not matched to a gene: 3. CDR3 sequence: CATWTGADTQYF. CDR3 sequence (DNA): TGTGCCACTTGGACAGGGGCAGATACGCAGTATTTT.

The chain couples TRBV2 to TRBJ2-7; a possible D gene is TRBD1 (5 bases). The germline CDR1 and CDR2 sequences are SNHLY and FYNNEI. The CDR3 loop spans 13 amino acids. V was cut by 4 bases and J by 4 bases, with 11 bases left in between. The CDR3 sequence is CASSVVTAYEQYF. The CDR3 nucleotides are TGTGCCAGCAGTGTTGTGACAGCATACGAGCAGTACTTC.

This clonotype was seen just once. The CDR3 reads CASSADRTGELFF. The DNA of the CDR3 is TGCGCCAGCTCCGCGGACCGCACCGGGGAGCTGTTTTTT. This chain uses TRBV10-2 with TRBJ2-2; D is undetermined. Trimming pared 8 bases from V and 4 bases from J, leaving 11 bases between. CDR3 size: 13 residues. Germline CDR1 and CDR2: WSHSY and SAAADI.

The V call is TRBV7-9, the J call TRBJ2-3; D is unclear. Germline V gene lookup returns CDR1 SEHNR and CDR2 FQNEAQ (reference sequence). The V and J ends lost 2 bases and 5 bases respectively, with 5 bases between them. This CDR3 region has 12 residues. CDR3 nucleotides: TGTGCCAGCAGCTTATCGTTAGATACGCAGTATTTT. Protein sequence: CASSLSLDTQYF.

V and J are TRBV7-9 and TRBJ2-2, with no clear D. CDR3 length: 15 residues. V shed 5 bases and J shed 1 base, with 11 bases lying between them. Germline assignment: CDR1 SEHNR and CDR2 FQNEAQ (reference sequence). CDR3: CASSHFGENTGELFF. The CDR3 bases are TGTGCCAGCAGCCACTTTGGCGAGAACACCGGGGAGCTGTTTTTT. Full variable domain (missing parts from reference TRBV7-9 and TRBJ2-2): DTGVSQNPRHKITKRGQNVTFRCDPISEHNRLYWYRQTLGQGPEFLTYFQNEAQLEKSRLLSDRFSAERPKGSFSTLEIQRTEQGDSAMYLCASSHFGENTGELFFGEGSRLTVL.

The V and J genes are TRBV5-1 and TRBJ2-1; no clear D. V gave up 3 bases and J gave up 6 bases, with 19 bases separating them. CDR1 is SGHRS and CDR2 is YFSETQ in the germline V gene. This CDR3 comprises 16 residues. The CDR3 protein is CASSYPETDASNEQFF. The DNA for the CDR3 is TGCGCCAGCAGCTATCCAGAAACTGACGCGAGCAATGAGCAGTTCTTC.

This chain links TRBV7-9 with TRBJ1-2, with TRBD1 identical over 7 bases. CDR3 length: 17 amino acids. J gave up 0 bases and V 5 bases, and 12 bases lay outside the gene matches. Germline CDR1 is SEHNR and CDR2 is FQNEAQ (reference sequence). CDR3 in DNA: TGTGCCAGCAGCACCACGGTCAGGGGGTCGGCTAACTATGGCTACACCTTC. Translation gives CASSTTVRGSANYGYTF.